The rows below give T cell receptor beta chains drawn from one sample of a study of OX40 agonist ivuxolimab in advanced cancers. TCRdb's copy holds only in-frame clones and misses some; the assay was immunoSEQ multiplex PCR. The sample has tens of thousands of clones, 80% to 90% seen once. The sample consisted of CD4+ or CD8+ T cells sorted from blood, taken in a trial of the OX40 agonist ivuxolimab. These receptors originate from an adult with an advanced solid tumor such as melanoma, head and neck, liver or kidney cancer. Both conserved end residues are part of each CDR3. A D gene is named only where the DNA matches it firmly. Only part of the rows carry a size: once, few, many, or a class if the clone is expanded.

v_gene: TRBV10-2
abundance: NA
len: 15
j_gene: TRBJ2-1
d_gene: TRBD2
CDR3nt: TGCGCCAGCAGTGAGAGGCTAGCGGGAATCCATGAGCAGTTCTTC
CDR3aa: CASSERLAGIHEQFF

v_gene: TRBV2
abundance: NA
len: 12
j_gene: TRBJ2-5
d_gene: NA
CDR3nt: TGTGCCACAAACATGGGGGAAGAGACCCAGTACTTC
CDR3aa: CATNMGEETQYF

v_gene: TRBV2
abundance: NA
len: 11
j_gene: TRBJ1-1
d_gene: NA
CDR3nt: TGTGCCAGCAGCCGGGACATCGGTGCTTTCTTT
CDR3aa: CASSRDIGAFF

v_gene: TRBV11-3
abundance: NA
len: 15
j_gene: TRBJ2-7
d_gene: TRBD1
CDR3nt: TGTGCCAGCAGCGCCCAGGGGGCTAAAAACTACGAGCAGTACTTC
CDR3aa: CASSAQGAKNYEQYF

v_gene: TRBV11-2
abundance: NA
len: 14
j_gene: TRBJ2-3
d_gene: NA
CDR3nt: TGTGCCAGCAGCTTAGTCGCGAGAACAGATACGCAGTATTTT
CDR3aa: CASSLVARTDTQYF

v_gene: TRBV9
abundance: NA
len: 18
j_gene: TRBJ1-2
d_gene: NA
CDR3nt: TGTGCCAGCAGCGTATTTATTAATCTGAGGTCGGTGGGCTATGGCTACACCTTC
CDR3aa: CASSVFINLRSVGYGYTF

v_gene: TRBV30
abundance: NA
len: 16
j_gene: TRBJ2-3
d_gene: TRBD2
CDR3nt: TGTGCCTGGAGTGGCCTTAGCGGGAGGACCACAGATACGCAGTATTTT
CDR3aa: CAWSGLSGRTTDTQYF

v_gene: TRBV6-9
abundance: NA
len: 11
j_gene: TRBJ2-7
d_gene: NA
CDR3nt: TGTGCCAGCATCAAGGGGTACGAGCAGTACTTC
CDR3aa: CASIKGYEQYF

v_gene: TRBV15
abundance: NA
len: 14
j_gene: TRBJ1-6
d_gene: NA
CDR3nt: TGTGCCACCAGCAGAGATCCGGGGGAGTCACCCCTCCACTTT
CDR3aa: CATSRDPGESPLHF

v_gene: TRBV28
abundance: NA
len: 15
j_gene: TRBJ1-5
d_gene: NA
CDR3nt: TGTGCCACGTACTCAGCGGGTAGATCAAATCAGCCCCAGCATTTT
CDR3aa: CATYSAGRSNQPQHF

v_gene: TRBV5-6
abundance: NA
len: 16
j_gene: TRBJ1-6
d_gene: NA
CDR3nt: TGTGCCAGCAGCTTGGGCGGGATCTCCTATAATTCACCCCTCCACTTT
CDR3aa: CASSLGGISYNSPLHF

v_gene: TRBV5-4
abundance: NA
len: 15
j_gene: TRBJ2-3
d_gene: NA
CDR3nt: TGTGCCAGCAGCTTGGAGACAGTTAGCACAGATACGCAGTATTTT
CDR3aa: CASSLETVSTDTQYF

v_gene: TRBV11-2
abundance: NA
len: 16
j_gene: TRBJ1-6
d_gene: TRBD1
CDR3nt: TGTGCCAGCAGCCCATCTAGAGGACAGGGGAATTCACCCCTCCACTTT
CDR3aa: CASSPSRGQGNSPLHF

v_gene: TRBV11-2
abundance: NA
len: 15
j_gene: TRBJ2-5
d_gene: TRBD2
CDR3nt: TGTGCCAGCAGCTTTAGCGGGAGGATTGTAGAGACCCAGTACTTC
CDR3aa: CASSFSGRIVETQYF

v_gene: TRBV27
abundance: once
len: 14
j_gene: TRBJ2-4
d_gene: TRBD1
CDR3nt: TGTGCCAGCAGTCCGGGACAGGGTGGGTACATTCAGTACTTC
CDR3aa: CASSPGQGGYIQYF

v_gene: TRBV6-6
abundance: few
len: 12
j_gene: TRBJ2-1
d_gene: NA
CDR3nt: TGTGCCAGCAGTAGCAAAGACAATGAGCAGTTCTTC
CDR3aa: CASSSKDNEQFF

v_gene: TRBV9
abundance: NA
len: 15
j_gene: TRBJ2-2
d_gene: NA
CDR3nt: TGTGCCAGCAGCCCGGGACTGGCCAACACCGGGGAGCTGTTTTTT
CDR3aa: CASSPGLANTGELFF

v_gene: TRBV5-1
abundance: NA
len: 13
j_gene: TRBJ1-1
d_gene: NA
CDR3nt: TGCGCCAGCAGCTTGGTTCGGACGACTGAAGCTTTCTTT
CDR3aa: CASSLVRTTEAFF

v_gene: TRBV6-5
abundance: medium-sized
len: 13
j_gene: TRBJ1-4
d_gene: NA
CDR3nt: TGTGCCAGCAGGTATTCGGTTGAGGAAAAACTGTTTTTT
CDR3aa: CASRYSVEEKLFF

v_gene: TRBV7-9
abundance: NA
len: 15
j_gene: TRBJ2-2
d_gene: NA
CDR3nt: TGTGCCAGCAGCTTAATACGTTCATGGGCCGGGGAGCTGTTTTTT
CDR3aa: CASSLIRSWAGELFF

v_gene: TRBV4-3
abundance: NA
len: 13
j_gene: TRBJ1-2
d_gene: NA
CDR3nt: TGCGCCAGCAGCCAAGAATTAAACTATGGCTACACCTTC
CDR3aa: CASSQELNYGYTF

v_gene: TRBV7-3
abundance: NA
len: 12
j_gene: TRBJ2-1
d_gene: NA
CDR3nt: TGTGCCAGCAGCGACGGCCCGTCTGAGCAGTTCTTC
CDR3aa: CASSDGPSEQFF

v_gene: TRBV28
abundance: few
len: 10
j_gene: TRBJ2-3
d_gene: NA
CDR3nt: TGTGCCAGTCAGGGGGATACGCAGTATTTT
CDR3aa: CASQGDTQYF

v_gene: TRBV30
abundance: NA
len: 14
j_gene: TRBJ1-1
d_gene: NA
CDR3nt: TGTGCCTGGATCGGGCAAACCAAAAACACTGAAGCTTTCTTT
CDR3aa: CAWIGQTKNTEAFF

v_gene: TRBV28
abundance: NA
len: 15
j_gene: TRBJ1-5
d_gene: TRBD1
CDR3nt: TGTGCCAGCAGATGGCAGGGGGAAGGGCGTCAGCCCCAGCATTTT
CDR3aa: CASRWQGEGRQPQHF

v_gene: TRBV7-3
abundance: NA
len: 15
j_gene: TRBJ2-2
d_gene: NA
CDR3nt: TGTGCCAGCAGCTCCGGGACACCACTCGGGGGGGAGCTGTTTTTT
CDR3aa: CASSSGTPLGGELFF

v_gene: TRBV10-3
abundance: NA
len: 17
j_gene: TRBJ2-1
d_gene: TRBD1
CDR3nt: TGTGCCATCAGTGAAGGGCCAGGGGGAGCAAGGTACAATGAGCAGTTCTTC
CDR3aa: CAISEGPGGARYNEQFF

v_gene: TRBV5-4
abundance: NA
len: 15
j_gene: TRBJ2-2
d_gene: NA
CDR3nt: TGTGCCAGCAGCCCTAGGACAGTACGGACCGGGGAGCTGTTTTTT
CDR3aa: CASSPRTVRTGELFF

v_gene: TRBV28
abundance: NA
len: 12
j_gene: TRBJ2-7
d_gene: NA
CDR3nt: TGTGCCACCCGGACTACAATATACGAGCAGTACTTC
CDR3aa: CATRTTIYEQYF

v_gene: TRBV7-2
abundance: NA
len: 12
j_gene: TRBJ1-1
d_gene: NA
CDR3nt: TGTGCCAGCAGCTTAATAAGGACTGAAGCTTTCTTT
CDR3aa: CASSLIRTEAFF

v_gene: TRBV2
abundance: NA
len: 14
j_gene: TRBJ2-1
d_gene: NA
CDR3nt: TGTGCCATAGGGGGACTTTTAATGTACAATGAGCAGTTCTTC
CDR3aa: CAIGGLLMYNEQFF

v_gene: TRBV2
abundance: NA
len: 14
j_gene: TRBJ1-5
d_gene: NA
CDR3nt: TGTGCCAGCAACCTTAATCAGGGAGGTCAGCCCCAGCATTTT
CDR3aa: CASNLNQGGQPQHF

v_gene: TRBV19
abundance: NA
len: 11
j_gene: TRBJ1-2
d_gene: NA
CDR3nt: TGTGCCAGTAGTATTGCTCGGGGCTACACCTTC
CDR3aa: CASSIARGYTF

v_gene: TRBV28
abundance: NA
len: 16
j_gene: TRBJ2-1
d_gene: TRBD1
CDR3nt: TGTGCCAGCAGTTTACCAGACAGGGGCCCCTACAATGAGCAGTTCTTC
CDR3aa: CASSLPDRGPYNEQFF

v_gene: TRBV1
abundance: NA
len: 21
j_gene: TRBJ2-1
d_gene: NA
CDR3nt: TGCACCAGCAGCCAGAAAACCTCCGGGACTAGCGGGAAGATAACCTACAATGAGCAGTTCTTC
CDR3aa: CTSSQKTSGTSGKITYNEQFF

v_gene: TRBV5-8
abundance: NA
len: 13
j_gene: TRBJ1-1
d_gene: TRBD1
CDR3nt: TGTGCCAGCAGCTGGGGGGACAGGGGTGAAGCTTTCTTT
CDR3aa: CASSWGDRGEAFF

v_gene: TRBV27
abundance: NA
len: 14
j_gene: TRBJ2-5
d_gene: NA
CDR3nt: TGTGCCAGCAGTTCCCCAGGGGAGGGAGAGACCCAGTACTTC
CDR3aa: CASSSPGEGETQYF

v_gene: TRBV28
abundance: few
len: 13
j_gene: TRBJ2-6
d_gene: NA
CDR3nt: TGTGCCAGTATAGAAGGTGGGGCCAACGTCCTGACTTTC
CDR3aa: CASIEGGANVLTF

v_gene: TRBV29-1
abundance: NA
len: 13
j_gene: TRBJ1-1
d_gene: TRBD1
CDR3nt: TGCAGCGTTTGGGACAGGGGTGGCACTGAAGCTTTCTTT
CDR3aa: CSVWDRGGTEAFF

v_gene: TRBV6-6
abundance: few
len: 13
j_gene: TRBJ1-4
d_gene: NA
CDR3nt: TGTGCCAGCAGTTACTCTCTTAATGAAAAACTGTTTTTT
CDR3aa: CASSYSLNEKLFF

v_gene: TRBV4-3
abundance: NA
len: 16
j_gene: TRBJ2-7
d_gene: TRBD2
CDR3nt: TGCGCCAGCAGCACCGGGACTAGCGGCCCCTCCTACGAGCAGTACTTC
CDR3aa: CASSTGTSGPSYEQYF

v_gene: TRBV4-3
abundance: NA
len: 16
j_gene: TRBJ2-3
d_gene: TRBD2
CDR3nt: TGCGCCAGCAGCCGTCAGACTAGCGGCGCATTGGATACGCAGTATTTT
CDR3aa: CASSRQTSGALDTQYF

v_gene: TRBV19
abundance: NA
len: 16
j_gene: TRBJ2-7
d_gene: NA
CDR3nt: TGTGCCAGTAGTGCCCGGGACTGGACTGGTGGGGACGAGCAGTACTTC
CDR3aa: CASSARDWTGGDEQYF

v_gene: TRBV7-7
abundance: NA
len: 15
j_gene: TRBJ2-1
d_gene: NA
CDR3nt: TGTGCTAGCAGCTTAGTCCAGGGGCTGGGATCTGAGCAGTTCTTC
CDR3aa: CASSLVQGLGSEQFF

v_gene: TRBV5-6
abundance: NA
len: 16
j_gene: TRBJ2-5
d_gene: NA
CDR3nt: TGTGCCAGCAGCAACCTGGGGGATCCGGGTGGAGAGACCCAGTACTTC
CDR3aa: CASSNLGDPGGETQYF

v_gene: TRBV27
abundance: NA
len: 15
j_gene: TRBJ2-7
d_gene: TRBD1
CDR3nt: TGTGCCAGCAGTTTCGGTTCGGACAGGTTCTACGAGCAGTACTTC
CDR3aa: CASSFGSDRFYEQYF

v_gene: TRBV18
abundance: NA
len: 17
j_gene: TRBJ2-2
d_gene: TRBD2
CDR3nt: TGTGCCAGCTCACGAGGACTAGCGGGAGGCGGAACCGGGGAGCTGTTTTTT
CDR3aa: CASSRGLAGGGTGELFF

v_gene: TRBV7-7
abundance: NA
len: 13
j_gene: TRBJ2-5
d_gene: NA
CDR3nt: TGTGCTAGCACAGGACCGACGATAGAGACCCAGTACTTC
CDR3aa: CASTGPTIETQYF

v_gene: TRBV20-1
abundance: NA
len: 11
j_gene: TRBJ1-4
d_gene: NA
CDR3nt: TGCAGTGCGGAAAGCCGATTGAAACTGTTTTTT
CDR3aa: CSAESRLKLFF